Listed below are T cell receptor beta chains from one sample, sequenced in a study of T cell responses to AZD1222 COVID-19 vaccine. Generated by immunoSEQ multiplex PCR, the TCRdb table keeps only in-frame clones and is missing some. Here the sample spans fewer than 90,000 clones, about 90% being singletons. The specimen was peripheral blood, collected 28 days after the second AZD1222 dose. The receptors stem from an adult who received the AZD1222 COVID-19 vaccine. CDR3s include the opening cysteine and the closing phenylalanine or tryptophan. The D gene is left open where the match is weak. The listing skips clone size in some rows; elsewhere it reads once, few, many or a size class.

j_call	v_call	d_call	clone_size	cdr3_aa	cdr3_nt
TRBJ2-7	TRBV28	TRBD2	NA	CASSSPGGASFYEQYF	TGTGCCAGCAGCTCCCCGGGGGGGGCTTCGTTCTACGAGCAGTACTTC
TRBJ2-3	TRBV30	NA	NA	CAWSLTGSSTDTQYF	TGTGCCTGGAGTCTAACAGGGAGTAGCACAGATACGCAGTATTTT
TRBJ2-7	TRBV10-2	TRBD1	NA	CASGARTGSSYEQYF	TGCGCCAGCGGCGCCCGGACAGGTAGTTCCTACGAGCAGTACTTC
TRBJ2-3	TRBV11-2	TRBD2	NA	CASSSGLAGGYTQYF	TGTGCCAGCAGCTCGGGACTAGCGGGGGGATATACGCAGTATTTT
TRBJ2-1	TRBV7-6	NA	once	CASSNGNYNEQFF	TGTGCCAGCAGTAACGGAAACTACAATGAGCAGTTCTTC
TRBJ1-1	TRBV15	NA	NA	CATKGEGATNTEAFF	TGTGCCACTAAAGGGGAAGGGGCAACGAACACTGAAGCTTTCTTT
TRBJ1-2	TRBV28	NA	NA	CASSFGQNYGYTF	TGTGCCAGCAGTTTTGGTCAGAACTATGGCTACACCTTC
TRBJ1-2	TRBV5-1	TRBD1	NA	CASRLPGQETHGYTF	TGCGCCAGCAGACTCCCGGGACAGGAAACCCATGGCTACACCTTC
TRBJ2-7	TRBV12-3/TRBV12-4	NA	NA	CASSLVGDYEQYF	TGTGCCAGCAGTTTAGTGGGGGACTACGAGCAGTACTTC
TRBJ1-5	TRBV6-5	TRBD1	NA	CASRPQGDSNQPQHF	TGTGCCAGCAGGCCCCAGGGGGATAGCAATCAGCCCCAGCATTTT
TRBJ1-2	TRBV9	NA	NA	CASSVGRDGYTF	TGTGCCAGCAGCGTAGGGAGGGATGGCTACACCTTC
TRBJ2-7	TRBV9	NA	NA	CASGRGAGYEQYF	TGTGCCAGCGGTCGGGGGGCCGGGTACGAGCAGTACTTC
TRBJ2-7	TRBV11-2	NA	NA	CASSFQTASYEQYF	TGTGCCAGCAGCTTTCAGACAGCCTCCTACGAGCAGTACTTC
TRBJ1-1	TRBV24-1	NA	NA	CATSDSGQTEAFF	TGTGCCACCAGTGACTCTGGACAGACTGAAGCTTTCTTT
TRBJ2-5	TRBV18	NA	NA	CASSRDQETQYF	TGTGCCAGCTCGAGGGACCAAGAGACCCAGTACTTC
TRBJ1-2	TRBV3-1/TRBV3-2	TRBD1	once	CASSQAGTGRYGYTF	TGTGCCAGCAGCCAAGCAGGGACAGGTCGGTATGGCTACACCTTC
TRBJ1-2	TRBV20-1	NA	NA	CSASYGQGYTF	TGCAGTGCTAGTTACGGGCAAGGCTACACCTTC
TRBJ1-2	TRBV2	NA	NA	CASSMRGSYGYTF	TGTGCCAGCAGTATGAGGGGTAGCTATGGCTACACCTTC
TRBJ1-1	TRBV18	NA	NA	CASSPGALTLNTEAFF	TGTGCCAGCTCACCGGGGGCCCTTACACTGAACACTGAAGCTTTCTTT
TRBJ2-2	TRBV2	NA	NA	CASSVEQVNTGELFF	TGTGCCAGCAGTGTGGAACAGGTGAACACCGGGGAGCTGTTTTTT
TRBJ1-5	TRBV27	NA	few	CASSLTTSGRPQHF	TGTGCCAGCAGTTTAACTACTTCGGGTCGGCCCCAGCATTTT
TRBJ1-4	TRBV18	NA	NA	CASSLSSLNEKLFF	TGTGCCAGCTCACTGTCAAGCCTTAATGAAAAACTGTTTTTT
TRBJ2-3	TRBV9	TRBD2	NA	CASSVEASGRWRTDTQYF	TGTGCCAGCAGCGTAGAGGCTAGCGGGAGGTGGAGGACAGATACGCAGTATTTT
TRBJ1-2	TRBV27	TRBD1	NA	CASSLRGGTGGGYTF	TGTGCCAGCAGTTTACGGGGGGGGACAGGGGGAGGCTACACCTTC
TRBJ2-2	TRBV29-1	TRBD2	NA	CSARTSGGTGELFF	TGCAGCGCCCGGACTAGCGGGGGGACCGGGGAGCTGTTTTTT
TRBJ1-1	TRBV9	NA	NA	CASSPDRGRTEAFF	TGTGCCAGCAGCCCTGACAGAGGCCGCACTGAAGCTTTCTTT
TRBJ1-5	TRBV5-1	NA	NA	CASSLGFSTDGEPQHF	TGCGCCAGCAGCTTGGGTTTTAGTACGGATGGCGAGCCCCAGCATTTT
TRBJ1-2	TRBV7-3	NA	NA	CASSPTRGSYGYTF	TGTGCCAGCAGTCCAACAAGGGGGAGTTATGGCTACACCTTC
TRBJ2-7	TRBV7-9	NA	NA	CASSTPGQTYEQYF	TGTGCCAGCTCGACCCCGGGACAAACCTACGAGCAGTACTTC
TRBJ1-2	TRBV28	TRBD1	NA	CASSRDRGGYGYTF	TGTGCCAGCAGTCGGGACAGGGGAGGCTATGGCTACACCTTC
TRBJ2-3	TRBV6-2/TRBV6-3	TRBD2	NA	CASSDRSGRRSTDTQYF	TGTGCCAGCAGTGACCGTAGCGGGAGGAGAAGTACAGATACGCAGTATTTT
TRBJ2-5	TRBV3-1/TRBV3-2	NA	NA	CASSQAKGPTQYF	TGTGCCAGCAGCCAAGCTAAGGGGCCGACCCAGTACTTC
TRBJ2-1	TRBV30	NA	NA	CAWSIGHEQFF	TGTGCCTGGAGTATAGGGCATGAGCAGTTCTTC
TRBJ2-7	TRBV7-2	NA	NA	CASSLAPGTYEQYF	TGTGCCAGCAGCTTAGCCCCAGGGACCTACGAGCAGTACTTC
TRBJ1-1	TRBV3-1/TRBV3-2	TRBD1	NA	CASSQAGQGSEAFF	TGTGCCAGCAGCCAAGCGGGACAGGGGTCTGAAGCTTTCTTT
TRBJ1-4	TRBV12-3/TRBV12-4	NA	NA	CASVQSGREKLFF	TGTGCCAGTGTTCAGTCGGGACGGGAAAAACTGTTTTTT